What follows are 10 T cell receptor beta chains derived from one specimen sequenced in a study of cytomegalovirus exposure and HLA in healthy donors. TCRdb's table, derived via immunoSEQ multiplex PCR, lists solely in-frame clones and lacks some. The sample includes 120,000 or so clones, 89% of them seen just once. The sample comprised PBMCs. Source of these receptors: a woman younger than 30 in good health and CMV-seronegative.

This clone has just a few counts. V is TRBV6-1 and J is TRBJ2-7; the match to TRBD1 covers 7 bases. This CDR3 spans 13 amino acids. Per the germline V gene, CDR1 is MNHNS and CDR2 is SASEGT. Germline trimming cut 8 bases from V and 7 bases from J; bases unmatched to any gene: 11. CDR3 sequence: CASWDSKWGEQYF. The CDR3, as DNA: TGTGCCAGCTGGGACAGCAAATGGGGGGAGCAGTACTTC.

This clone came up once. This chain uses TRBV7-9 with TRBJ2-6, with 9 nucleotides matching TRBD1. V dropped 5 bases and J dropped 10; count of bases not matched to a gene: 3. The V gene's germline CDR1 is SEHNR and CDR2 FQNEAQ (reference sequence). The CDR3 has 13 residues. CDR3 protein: CASSLGQGNVLTF. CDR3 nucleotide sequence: TGTGCCAGCAGCCTTGGACAGGGGAACGTCCTGACTTTC.

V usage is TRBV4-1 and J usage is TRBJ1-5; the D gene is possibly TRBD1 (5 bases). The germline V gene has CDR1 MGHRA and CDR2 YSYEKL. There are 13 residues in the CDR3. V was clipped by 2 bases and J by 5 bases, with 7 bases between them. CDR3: CASSQNRYQPQHF. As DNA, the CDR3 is TGCGCCAGCAGCCAAAACAGGTATCAGCCCCAGCATTTT.

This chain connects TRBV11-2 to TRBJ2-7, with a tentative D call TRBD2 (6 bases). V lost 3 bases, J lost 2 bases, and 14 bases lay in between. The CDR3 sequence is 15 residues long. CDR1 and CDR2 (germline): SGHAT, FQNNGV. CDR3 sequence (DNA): TGTGCCAGCAGCTTTAACGGAGGGTTCACCTACGAGCAGTACTTC. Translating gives CASSFNGGFTYEQYF.

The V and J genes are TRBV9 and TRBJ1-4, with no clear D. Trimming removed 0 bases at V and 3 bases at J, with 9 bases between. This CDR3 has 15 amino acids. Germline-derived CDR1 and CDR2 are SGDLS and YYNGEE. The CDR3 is CASSVDSTSNEKLFF. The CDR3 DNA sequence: TGTGCCAGCAGCGTAGACAGTACATCTAATGAAAAACTGTTTTTT.

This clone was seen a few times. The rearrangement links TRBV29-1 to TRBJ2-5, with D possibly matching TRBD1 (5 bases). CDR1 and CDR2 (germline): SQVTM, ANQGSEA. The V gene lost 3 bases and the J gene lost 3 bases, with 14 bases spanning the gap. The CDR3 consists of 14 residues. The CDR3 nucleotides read TGCAGCGTTGATTCTGACGAAGGGGAAGAGACCCAGTACTTC. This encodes CSVDSDEGEETQYF. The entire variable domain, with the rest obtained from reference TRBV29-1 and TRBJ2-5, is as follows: SAVISQKPSRDICQRGTSLTIQCQVDSQVTMMFWYRQQPGQSLTLIATANQGSEATYESGFVIDKFPISRPNLTFSTLTVSNMSPEDSSIYLCSVDSDEGEETQYFGPGTRLLVL.

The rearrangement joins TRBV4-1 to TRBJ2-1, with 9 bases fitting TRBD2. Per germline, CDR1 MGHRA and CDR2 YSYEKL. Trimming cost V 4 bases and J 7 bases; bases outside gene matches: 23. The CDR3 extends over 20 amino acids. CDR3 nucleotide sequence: TGCGCCAGCAGCCGGATTGAGCCCATAGCGGGAGTAATCCGGAGGAATGAGCAGTTCTTC. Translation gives CASSRIEPIAGVIRRNEQFF.

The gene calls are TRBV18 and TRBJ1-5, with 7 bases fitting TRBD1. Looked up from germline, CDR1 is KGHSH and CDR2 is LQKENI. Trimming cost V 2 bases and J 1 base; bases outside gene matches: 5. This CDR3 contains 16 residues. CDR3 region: CASSPDLTGSNQPQHF. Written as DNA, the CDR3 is TGTGCCAGCTCACCAGACCTGACAGGGAGCAATCAGCCCCAGCATTTT.

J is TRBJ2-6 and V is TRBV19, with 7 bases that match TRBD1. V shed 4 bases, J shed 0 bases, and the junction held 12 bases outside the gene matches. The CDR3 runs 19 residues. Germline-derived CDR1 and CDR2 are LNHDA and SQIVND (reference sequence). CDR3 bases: TGTGCCAGTAGTACCGTTTGGACAGGTTCCACCTCTGGGGCCAACGTCCTGACTTTC. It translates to CASSTVWTGSTSGANVLTF.

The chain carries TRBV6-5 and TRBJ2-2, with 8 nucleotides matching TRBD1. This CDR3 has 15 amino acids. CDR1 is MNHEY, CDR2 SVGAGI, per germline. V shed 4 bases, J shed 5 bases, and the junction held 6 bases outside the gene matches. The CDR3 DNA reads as TGTGCCAGCAGTTTAACAGGGGGTCGAACCGGGGAGCTGTTTTTT. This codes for CASSLTGGRTGELFF.